The sequence of this T cell receptor beta chain was determined in a study of blood T cell repertoires in COVID-19. On the study more broadly: Acute-phase and convalescent COVID-19 samples originated in the United States, Italy and Spain. The cDNA or gDNA used as material had been derived from T cells, B-cell-depleted T cells, or PBMCs.

Authors' data handling: Amplifying reference gene primers gave estimates of nucleated cell counts. The assay was immunoSEQ multiplex PCR, and TCRdb's table has in-frame clones only and misses some. V and J calls and clone size follow that table, whereas D and trimming were derived from the DNA. The sample lists a few hundred thousand clones, roughly 88% occurring once. Germline V gene data show CDR1 as MDHEN and CDR2 as SYDVKM. The CDR3 loop spans 15 amino acids. J was trimmed by 5 bases and V by 1 base; bases with no gene match: 4. The chain carries TRBV28 and TRBJ2-5; 10 bases agree with TRBD2. The sample consisted of peripheral blood. This receptor was obtained from a human donor in a cohort sampled during active COVID-19. CDR3 sequence: CASSLYRLAGETQYF. The CDR3 region has the DNA TGTGCCAGCAGTTTATATCGACTAGCGGGCGAGACCCAGTACTTC.